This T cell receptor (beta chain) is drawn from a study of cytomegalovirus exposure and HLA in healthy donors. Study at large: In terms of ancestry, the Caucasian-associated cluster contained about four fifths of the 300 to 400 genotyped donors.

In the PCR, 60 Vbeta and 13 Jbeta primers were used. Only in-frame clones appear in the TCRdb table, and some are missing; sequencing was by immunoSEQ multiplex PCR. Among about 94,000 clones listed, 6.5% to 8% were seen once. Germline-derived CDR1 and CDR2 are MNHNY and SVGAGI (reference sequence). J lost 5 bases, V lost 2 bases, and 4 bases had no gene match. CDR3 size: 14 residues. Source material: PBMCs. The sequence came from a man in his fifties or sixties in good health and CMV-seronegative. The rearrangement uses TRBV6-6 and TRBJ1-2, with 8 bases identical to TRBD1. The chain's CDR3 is CASSYPDREYGYTF. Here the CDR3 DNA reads TGTGCCAGCAGTTACCCGGACAGGGAGTATGGCTACACCTTC.